The T cell receptor beta chain under discussion was sequenced for a study of blood T cells in healthy people across ages. Points from the study as a whole: Shifts in expanded clonotypes may have been confounded by donor CMV status, which was unknown. Naive T cell percentage showed a strong correlation with TCR beta diversity. With unsorted PBMCs, a conclusive comparison of naive versus antigen-experienced cells was not possible.

This CDR3 contains 16 residues. Trimming cost V 1 base and J 2 bases, with 13 bases left between them. Germline assignment: CDR1 SGHTA and CDR2 FQGNSA. Using a J-beta primer mix together with a sample-barcoded 5' primer, a second PCR was run for 7 to 11 cycles. TCRdb reanalysed the 5' RACE reads using MiXCR and keeps one entry per CDR3 protein. Of 700,000 to 1,000,000 distinct CDR3 sequences listed, 40% to 50% are singletons. This clonotype was seen only a few times. Its antigen remains unknown. The rearrangement uses TRBV7-2 and TRBJ2-3, with TRBD2 as a possible D gene (6 bases). The sequencing sample was made of blood. The receptor comes from a man aged 60-69 years in good health. The CDR3 region is CASSLERLGITDTQYF. As DNA, the CDR3 is TGTGCCAGCAGCTTAGAAAGACTAGGCATCACAGATACGCAGTATTTT.